These 12 T cell receptor beta chains came from one sample sequenced in a study of vaccination effects on CD4 cells after COVID-19. Assay: immunoSEQ multiplex PCR; the TCRdb copy retains only in-frame clones and omits some. The data show tens of thousands of clones, 74% seen once. These receptors' antigens are unknown. The authors isolated CD4+ T cells after around nine days of culture. The person was diagnosed with PCR-confirmed SARS-CoV-2 infection between March and December 2020. Each participant received a vaccine that was either BNT162b2 or mRNA-1273, given as two doses. Sequencing was performed on CD4+ T cells from PBMCs cultured without peptide, taken after COVID-19 vaccination. These receptors were taken from a human donor who had a prior SARS-CoV-2 infection.

This clone was detected only once. The J gene is TRBJ1-3, the V gene TRBV5-1; D is unclear. Germline CDR1 and CDR2: SGHRS and YFSETQ. This CDR3 has 15 amino acids. V gave up 1 base and J gave up 2 bases, with 10 bases separating them. As DNA, the CDR3 is TGCGCCAGCAGCTTGTACGGGGATCCTGGAAACACCATATATTTT. It yields the protein CASSLYGDPGNTIYF.

The chain has TRBV24-1 and TRBJ2-1, with D possibly TRBD1 on 5 matching bases. This CDR3 is built from 16 residues. Germline V lookup: CDR1 KGHDR, CDR2 SFDVKD. V was shortened by 4 bases and J by 1 base, with 13 bases between the two germline ends. The CDR3 protein is CATSEPTASSYNEQFF. The CDR3 coding sequence is TGTGCCACCAGTGAACCGACAGCTAGTTCCTACAATGAGCAGTTCTTC.

The chain carries TRBV11-3 and TRBJ2-7, with D perhaps TRBD1 or TRBD2 (5 bases each). This CDR3 comprises 14 residues. V was clipped by 4 bases and J by 3 bases, with 13 bases between them. The germline CDR1 and CDR2 sequences are SGHNT and YENEEA. Here the CDR3 reads CASSSGTIFYEQYF. The CDR3 region has the DNA TGTGCCAGCAGCTCCGGGACCATATTCTACGAGCAGTACTTC.

For the CDR3, the DNA is TGTGCCAGCAGCTTAAGGGGACAGGGTGTTGAAAAACTGTTTTTT. Its protein product is CASSLRGQGVEKLFF. The V call is TRBV7-9, the J call TRBJ1-4; 9 bases agree with TRBD1. The CDR3 is 15 amino acids. Germline assignment: CDR1 SEHNR and CDR2 FQNEAQ (reference sequence). Trimming at V came to 2 bases and at J to 7 bases, leaving 5 bases not matched to a gene.

For the CDR3, the DNA is TGTGCCAGCAGCGCAGGCGCGGGAGACCCTTCGGAGCAGTACTTC. It specifies CASSAGAGDPSEQYF. V gene TRBV7-3 combines with J gene TRBJ2-7; 7 bases agree with TRBD2. V shed 5 bases and J 7 bases; nucleotides not matched to a gene: 14. Per the germline V gene, CDR1 is SGHTA and CDR2 is FQGTGA. The CDR3 has 15 residues. The variable domain in full, with the rest retrieved from reference TRBV7-3 and TRBJ2-7, is GAGVSQTPSNKVTEKGKYVELRCDPISGHTALYWYRQSLGQGPEFLIYFQGTGAADDSGLPNDRFFAVRPEGSVSTLKIQRTERGDSAVYLCASSAGAGDPSEQYFGPGTRLTVT.

The rearrangement joins TRBV6-5 to TRBJ1-5; TRBD1 might be the D (5 bases). The CDR3 sequence is 14 residues long. The germline CDR1 and CDR2 sequences are MNHEY and SVGAGI. The germline V and J ends were trimmed by 2 bases and 4 bases, with 9 bases remaining between them. This CDR3 is CASSYAGRNQPQHF. In DNA, the CDR3 is TGTGCCAGCAGTTACGCGGGACGTAATCAGCCCCAGCATTTT.

This clone has a handful of counts. The gene calls are TRBV9 and TRBJ2-7; 13 nucleotides align to TRBD2. Germline V gene lookup returns CDR1 SGDLS and CDR2 YYNGEE. The CDR3 runs to 15 residues. V lost 9 bases, J lost 2 bases, and 8 bases stayed unmatched. The CDR3: CATQGGTSGTYEQYF. CDR3 DNA sequence: TGTGCCACGCAAGGGGGGACTAGCGGGACCTACGAGCAGTACTTC.

The chain uses TRBV3-1 (or the pseudogene TRBV3-2) and TRBJ1-1, with 9 bases fitting TRBD1. V lost 1 base and J lost 7; bases outside the gene matches: 4. This CDR3 has 14 residues. CDR1 is LGHDT and CDR2 is YNNKEL in the germline V gene (reference sequence). CDR3 sequence (DNA): TGTGCCAGCAGCCAAGCACAGGGGGCTCGTGAAGCTTTCTTT. Encoded protein: CASSQAQGAREAFF.

The chain joins TRBV18 to TRBJ1-1; tentative D call: TRBD1 (6 bases). This CDR3 is built from 14 residues. Per the germline V gene, CDR1 is KGHSH and CDR2 is LQKENI. V was clipped by 3 bases and J by 3 bases, with 11 bases between them. CDR3 loop: CASSPLGQYTEAFF. Here the CDR3 DNA reads TGTGCCAGCTCACCCCTAGGACAGTACACTGAAGCTTTCTTT.

The V and J genes are TRBV23-1 and TRBJ1-1, with a possible D match to TRBD1 (5 bases). TRBV23-1 is an ORF; its function is uncertain. Trimming removed 9 bases from V and 12 bases from J, with 29 bases in between. The CDR3 contains 15 residues. The CDR3 DNA reads TGCGCCAGGGGAGTCGATCCTGAGGGACCGCTTTTGACTTTCTTT. This codes for CARGVDPEGPLLTFF.

This sequence joins TRBV20-1 and TRBJ2-2; 9 bases are a match to TRBD1. Germline CDR1 and CDR2: DFQATT and SNEGSKA (reference sequence). CDR3 size: 15 residues. The trim removed 3 bases at V and 3 bases at J, leaving 5 bases unmatched. The CDR3 loop reads CSASGRTGDTGELFF. Written as DNA, the CDR3 is TGCAGTGCTAGTGGCCGGACAGGGGACACCGGGGAGCTGTTTTTT.

A few counts support this clone. The chain links TRBV19 to TRBJ2-3, with TRBD2 matching 10 bases. The CDR3 spans 16 residues. Germline trimming cut 3 bases from V and 6 bases from J; bases unmatched to any gene: 9. Germline V gene data show CDR1 as LNHDA and CDR2 as SQIVND (reference sequence). CDR3: CASSIPGLASPDTQYF. In DNA, the CDR3 is TGTGCCAGTAGTATCCCGGGACTAGCGTCGCCCGATACGCAGTATTTT.